This TCR beta chain was sequenced during a study of CD8 T cells in ankylosing spondylitis. TCRdb re-analysed the 5' RACE reads in MiXCR, keeping a single row per CDR3 protein. Of approximately 260,000 distinct CDR3 sequences in the sample, over 15% were seen once. Study-level points and caveats: Seemingly distinctive of ankylosing spondylitis blood was a TCR beta motif formed by eight highly homologous variants.

In its sample, this clonotype was seen a few times. Antigen: not known. The CDR3 is 18 amino acids. The J segment lost 0 bases and the V segment lost 1 base, leaving 7 bases of the junction unmatched. Germline assignment: CDR1 SGHRS and CDR2 YFSETQ. Sequencing used blood, either unsorted or a sorted T cell fraction (not recorded which). This TCR derives from a male donor with ankylosing spondylitis or in good health (not recorded which). The gene calls are TRBV5-1 and TRBJ1-1, with TRBD1 matching over 12 bases. This CDR3 is CASSLSGTGGYLNTEAFF. For the CDR3, the DNA is TGCGCCAGCAGCTTGTCTGGGACAGGGGGCTACTTGAACACTGAAGCTTTCTTT.